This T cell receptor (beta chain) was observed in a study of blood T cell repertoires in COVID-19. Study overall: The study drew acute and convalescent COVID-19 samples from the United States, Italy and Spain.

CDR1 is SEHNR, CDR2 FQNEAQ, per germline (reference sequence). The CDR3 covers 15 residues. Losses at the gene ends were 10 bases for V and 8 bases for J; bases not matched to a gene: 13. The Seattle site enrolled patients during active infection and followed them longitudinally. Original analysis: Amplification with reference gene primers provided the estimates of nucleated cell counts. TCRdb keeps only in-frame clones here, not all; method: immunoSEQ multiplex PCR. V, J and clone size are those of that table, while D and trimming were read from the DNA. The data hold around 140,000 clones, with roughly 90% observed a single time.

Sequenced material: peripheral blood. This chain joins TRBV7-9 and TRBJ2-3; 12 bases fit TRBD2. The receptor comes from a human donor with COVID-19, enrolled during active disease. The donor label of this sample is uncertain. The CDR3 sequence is CATPASGGAGGTQYF. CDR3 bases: TGTGCCACCCCGGCTAGCGGGGGGGCAGGCGGTACGCAGTATTTT.